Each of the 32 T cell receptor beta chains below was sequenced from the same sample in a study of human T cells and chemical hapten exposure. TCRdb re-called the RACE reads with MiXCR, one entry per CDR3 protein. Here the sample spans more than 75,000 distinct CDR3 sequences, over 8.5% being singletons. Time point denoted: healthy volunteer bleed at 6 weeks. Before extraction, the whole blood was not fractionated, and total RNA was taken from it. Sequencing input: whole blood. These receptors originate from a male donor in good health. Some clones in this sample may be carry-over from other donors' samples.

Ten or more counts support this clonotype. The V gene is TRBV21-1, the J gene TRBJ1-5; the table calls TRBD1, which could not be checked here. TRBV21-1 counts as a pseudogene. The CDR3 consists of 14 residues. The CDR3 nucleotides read TGTGCCAGCAGCAAAGGGGGGCCCGGTCAGCCCCAGCATTTT. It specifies CASSKGGPGQPQHF.

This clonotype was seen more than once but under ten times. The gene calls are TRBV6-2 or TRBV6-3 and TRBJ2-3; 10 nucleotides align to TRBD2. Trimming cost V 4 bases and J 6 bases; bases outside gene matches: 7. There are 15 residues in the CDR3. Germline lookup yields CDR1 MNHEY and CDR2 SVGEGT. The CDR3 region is CASSSLAGDSDTQYF. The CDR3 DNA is TGTGCCAGCAGTTCGCTAGCGGGAGATTCGGATACGCAGTATTTT.

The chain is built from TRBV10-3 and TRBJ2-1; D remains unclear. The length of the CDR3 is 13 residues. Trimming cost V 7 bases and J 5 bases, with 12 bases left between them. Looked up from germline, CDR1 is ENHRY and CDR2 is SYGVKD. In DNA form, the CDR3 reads TGTGCCATCACGGCGGAAACAAACAATGAGCAGTTCTTC. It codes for CAITAETNNEQFF.

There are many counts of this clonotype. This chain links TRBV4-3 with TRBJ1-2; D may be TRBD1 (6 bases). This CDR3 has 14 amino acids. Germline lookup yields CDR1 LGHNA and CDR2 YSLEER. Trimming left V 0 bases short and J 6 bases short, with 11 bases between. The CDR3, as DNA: TGCGCCAGCAGCCAAGATGACAGGAGTGATGGCTACACCTTC. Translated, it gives CASSQDDRSDGYTF.

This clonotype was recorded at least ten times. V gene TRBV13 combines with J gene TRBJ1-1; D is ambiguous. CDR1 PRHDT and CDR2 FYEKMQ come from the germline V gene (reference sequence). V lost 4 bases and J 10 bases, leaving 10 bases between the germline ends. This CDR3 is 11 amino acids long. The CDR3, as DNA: TGTGCCAGCAGCTCCACTCGGGCAGCTTTCTTT. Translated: CASSSTRAAFF.

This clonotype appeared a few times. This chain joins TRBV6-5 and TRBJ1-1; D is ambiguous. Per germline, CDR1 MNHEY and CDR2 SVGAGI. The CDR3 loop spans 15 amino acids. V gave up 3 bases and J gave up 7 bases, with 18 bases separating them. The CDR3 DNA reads TGTGCCAGCAGTTATGGGGTTTTCAGCGGAGGTGAAGCTTTCTTT. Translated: CASSYGVFSGGEAFF.

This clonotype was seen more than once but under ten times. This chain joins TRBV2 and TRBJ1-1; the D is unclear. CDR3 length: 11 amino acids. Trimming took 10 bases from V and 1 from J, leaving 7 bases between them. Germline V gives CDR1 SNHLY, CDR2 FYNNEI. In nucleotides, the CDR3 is TGTGCCACCGGGCGGAACACTGAAGCTTTCTTT. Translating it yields CATGRNTEAFF.

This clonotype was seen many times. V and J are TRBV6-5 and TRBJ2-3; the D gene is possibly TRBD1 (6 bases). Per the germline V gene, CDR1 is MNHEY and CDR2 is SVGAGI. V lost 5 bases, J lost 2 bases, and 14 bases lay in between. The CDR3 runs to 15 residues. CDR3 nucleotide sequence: TGTGCCAGCAGTCCCTTAGGGGGAGTCACAGATACGCAGTATTTT. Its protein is CASSPLGGVTDTQYF.

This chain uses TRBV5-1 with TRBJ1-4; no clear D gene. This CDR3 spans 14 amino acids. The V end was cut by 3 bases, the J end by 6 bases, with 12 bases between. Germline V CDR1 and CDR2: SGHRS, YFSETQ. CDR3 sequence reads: CASSSNTLDEKLFF. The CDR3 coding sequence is TGCGCCAGCAGCTCCAATACTTTGGATGAAAAACTGTTTTTT.

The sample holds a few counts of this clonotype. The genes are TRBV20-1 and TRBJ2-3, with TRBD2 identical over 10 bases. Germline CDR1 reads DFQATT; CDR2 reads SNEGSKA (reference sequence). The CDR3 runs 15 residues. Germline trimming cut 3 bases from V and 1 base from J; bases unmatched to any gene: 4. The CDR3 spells CSASPGLAGTDTQYF. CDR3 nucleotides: TGCAGTGCTAGCCCAGGACTAGCGGGCACAGATACGCAGTATTTT.

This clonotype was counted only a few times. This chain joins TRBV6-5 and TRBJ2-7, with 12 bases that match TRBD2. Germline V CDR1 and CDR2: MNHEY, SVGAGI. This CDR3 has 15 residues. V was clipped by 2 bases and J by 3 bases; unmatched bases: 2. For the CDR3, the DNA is TGTGCCAGCAGTTACAAGACTAGCGGGGGCTACGAGCAGTACTTC. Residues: CASSYKTSGGYEQYF.

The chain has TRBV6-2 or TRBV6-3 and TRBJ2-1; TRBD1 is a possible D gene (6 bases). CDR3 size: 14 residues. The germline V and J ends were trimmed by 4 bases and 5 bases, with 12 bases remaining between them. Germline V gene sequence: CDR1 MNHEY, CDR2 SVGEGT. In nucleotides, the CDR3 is TGTGCCAGCAGTTTCAGGGGATTCCACAATGAGCAGTTCTTC. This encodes CASSFRGFHNEQFF.

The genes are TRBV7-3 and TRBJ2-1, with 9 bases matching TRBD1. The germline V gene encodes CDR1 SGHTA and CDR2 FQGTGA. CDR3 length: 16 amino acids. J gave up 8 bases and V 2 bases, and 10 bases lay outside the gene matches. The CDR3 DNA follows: TGTGCCAGCAGCTTATCCGTACAGGGGGCTTCGGATGAGCAGTTCTTC. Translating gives CASSLSVQGASDEQFF.

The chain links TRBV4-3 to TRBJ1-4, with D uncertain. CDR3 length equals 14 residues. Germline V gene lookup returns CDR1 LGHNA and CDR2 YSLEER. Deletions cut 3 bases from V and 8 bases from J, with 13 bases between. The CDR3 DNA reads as TGCGCCAGCAGCCAGACTTGGAAAGAAGAAAAACTGTTTTTT. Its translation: CASSQTWKEEKLFF.

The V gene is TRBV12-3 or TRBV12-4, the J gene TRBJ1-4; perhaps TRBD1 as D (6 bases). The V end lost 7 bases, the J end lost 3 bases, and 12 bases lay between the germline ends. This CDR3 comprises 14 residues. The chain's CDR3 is CASIIRGSNEKLFF. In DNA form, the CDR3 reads TGTGCCAGCATCATCAGGGGTTCTAATGAAAAACTGTTTTTT.

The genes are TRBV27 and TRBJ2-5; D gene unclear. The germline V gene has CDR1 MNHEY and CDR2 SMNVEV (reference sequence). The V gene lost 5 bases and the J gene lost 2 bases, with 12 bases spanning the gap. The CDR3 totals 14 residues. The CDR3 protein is CASSIPGPQETQYF. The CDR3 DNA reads TGTGCCAGCAGTATACCGGGCCCTCAAGAGACCCAGTACTTC.

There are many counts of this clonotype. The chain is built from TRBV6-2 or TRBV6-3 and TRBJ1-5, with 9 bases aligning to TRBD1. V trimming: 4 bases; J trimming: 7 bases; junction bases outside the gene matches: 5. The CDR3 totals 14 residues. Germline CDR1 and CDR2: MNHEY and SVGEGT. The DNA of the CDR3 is TGTGCCAGCAGTTTGACAGGGGGTAACCAGCCCCAGCATTTT. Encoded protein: CASSLTGGNQPQHF.

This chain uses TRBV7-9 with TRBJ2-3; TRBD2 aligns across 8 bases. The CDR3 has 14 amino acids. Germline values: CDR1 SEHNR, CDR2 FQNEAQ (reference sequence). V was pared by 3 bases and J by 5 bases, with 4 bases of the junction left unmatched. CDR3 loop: CASSFGLAVDTQYF. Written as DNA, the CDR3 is TGTGCCAGCAGCTTCGGACTAGCAGTAGATACGCAGTATTTT.

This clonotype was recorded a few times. CDR3 in DNA: TGCAGTGCTAGAGAGGACCAGGGTAGCGGAGGGCCACAAGAGACCCAGTACTTC. Its translation: CSAREDQGSGGPQETQYF. The rearrangement uses TRBV20-1 and TRBJ2-5, with a possible D match to TRBD2 (6 bases). Germline lookup yields CDR1 DFQATT and CDR2 SNEGSKA (reference sequence). Trimming shortened V by 0 bases and J by 2 bases, and 22 bases separated the two germline ends. This CDR3 comprises 18 residues.

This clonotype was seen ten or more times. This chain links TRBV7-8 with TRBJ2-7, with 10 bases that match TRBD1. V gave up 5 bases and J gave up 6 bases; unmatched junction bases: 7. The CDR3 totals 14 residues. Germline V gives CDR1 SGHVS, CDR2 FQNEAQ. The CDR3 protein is CASSHQWTGGEQYF. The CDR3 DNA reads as TGTGCCAGCAGCCATCAGTGGACAGGGGGCGAGCAGTACTTC. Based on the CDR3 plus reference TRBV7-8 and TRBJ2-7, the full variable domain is GAGVSQSPRYKVAKRGQDVALRCDPISGHVSLFWYQQALGQGPEFLTYFQNEAQLDKSGLPSDRFFAERPEGSVSTLKIQRTQQEDSAVYLCASSHQWTGGEQYFGPGTRLTVT.

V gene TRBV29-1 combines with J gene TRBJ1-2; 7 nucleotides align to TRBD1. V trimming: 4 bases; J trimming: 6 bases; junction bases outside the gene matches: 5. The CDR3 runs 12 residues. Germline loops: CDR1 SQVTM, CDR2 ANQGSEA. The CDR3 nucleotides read TGCAGCGTTGTAAGACAGGGCGATGGCTACACCTTC. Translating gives CSVVRQGDGYTF.

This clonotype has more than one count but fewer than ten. CDR3 loop: CASSYSGGLSNQPQHF. CDR3 coding DNA: TGTGCCAGCAGTTACTCAGGGGGTCTTAGCAATCAGCCCCAGCATTTT. This rearrangement joins TRBV6-6 to TRBJ1-5; D may be TRBD1 (6 bases). The ends were cut back, 0 bases at V and 0 bases at J, with 9 bases in the middle. Germline values: CDR1 MNHNY, CDR2 SVGAGI (reference sequence). This CDR3 has 16 residues.

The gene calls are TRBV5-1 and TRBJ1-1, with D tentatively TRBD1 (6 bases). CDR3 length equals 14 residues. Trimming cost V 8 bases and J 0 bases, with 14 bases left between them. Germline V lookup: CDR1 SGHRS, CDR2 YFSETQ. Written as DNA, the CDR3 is TGCGCCAGTGGCAGGGGAGGTATGAACACTGAAGCTTTCTTT. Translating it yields CASGRGGMNTEAFF.

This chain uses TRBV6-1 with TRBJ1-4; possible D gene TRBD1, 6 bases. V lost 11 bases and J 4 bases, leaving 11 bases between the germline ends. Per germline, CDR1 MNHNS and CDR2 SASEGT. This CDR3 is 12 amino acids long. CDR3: CAGRGFNEKLFF. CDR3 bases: TGTGCCGGGAGGGGGTTTAATGAAAAACTGTTTTTT.

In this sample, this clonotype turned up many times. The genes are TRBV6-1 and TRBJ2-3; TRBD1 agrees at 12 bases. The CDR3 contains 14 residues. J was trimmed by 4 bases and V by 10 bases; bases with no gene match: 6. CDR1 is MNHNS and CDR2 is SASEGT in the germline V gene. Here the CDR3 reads CATPGQGAADTQYF. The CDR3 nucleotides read TGTGCCACCCCGGGACAGGGGGCCGCAGATACGCAGTATTTT.

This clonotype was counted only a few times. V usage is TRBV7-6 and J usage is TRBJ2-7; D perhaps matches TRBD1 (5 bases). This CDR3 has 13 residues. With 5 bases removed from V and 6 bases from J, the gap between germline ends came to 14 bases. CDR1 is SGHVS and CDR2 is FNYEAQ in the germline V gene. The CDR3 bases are TGTGCCAGCAGCCCGCCTACAGGTCCCGAGCAGTACTTC. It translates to CASSPPTGPEQYF.

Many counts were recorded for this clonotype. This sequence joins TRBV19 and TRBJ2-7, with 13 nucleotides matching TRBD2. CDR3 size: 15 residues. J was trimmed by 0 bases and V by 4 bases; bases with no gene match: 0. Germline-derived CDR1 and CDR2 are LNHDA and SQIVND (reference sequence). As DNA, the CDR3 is TGTGCCAGTAGTAGGACTAGCGGGAGCTCCTACGAGCAGTACTTC. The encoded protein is CASSRTSGSSYEQYF.

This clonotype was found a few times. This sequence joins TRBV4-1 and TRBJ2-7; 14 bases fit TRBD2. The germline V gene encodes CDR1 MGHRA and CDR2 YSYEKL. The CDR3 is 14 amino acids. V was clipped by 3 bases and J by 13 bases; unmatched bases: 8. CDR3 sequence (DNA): TGCGCCAGCAGCCAGCCGACTAGCGGGAGGGCCAAATACTTC. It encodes CASSQPTSGRAKYF.

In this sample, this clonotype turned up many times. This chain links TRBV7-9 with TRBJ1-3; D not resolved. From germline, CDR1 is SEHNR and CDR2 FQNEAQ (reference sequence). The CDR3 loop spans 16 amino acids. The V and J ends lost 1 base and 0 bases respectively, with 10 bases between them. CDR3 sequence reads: CASSLGQGLSGNTIYF. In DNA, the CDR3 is TGTGCCAGCAGCTTAGGTCAAGGGCTCTCTGGAAACACCATATATTTT.

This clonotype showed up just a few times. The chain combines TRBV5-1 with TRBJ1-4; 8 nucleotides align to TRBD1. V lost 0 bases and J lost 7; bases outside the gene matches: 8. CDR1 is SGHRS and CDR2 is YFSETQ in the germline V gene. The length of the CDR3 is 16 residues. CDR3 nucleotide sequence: TGCGCCAGCAGCTTGGCAGGGGGCGCGACGGGTGAAAAACTGTTTTTT. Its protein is CASSLAGGATGEKLFF.

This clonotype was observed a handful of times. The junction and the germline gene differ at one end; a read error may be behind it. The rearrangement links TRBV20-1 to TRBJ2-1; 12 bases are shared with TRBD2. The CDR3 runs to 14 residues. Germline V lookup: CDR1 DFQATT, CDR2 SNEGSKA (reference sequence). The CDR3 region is CSARALAGGHPGVF. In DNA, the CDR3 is TGCAGTGCTAGAGCCCTAGCGGGGGGGCACCCCGGGGTCTTC.

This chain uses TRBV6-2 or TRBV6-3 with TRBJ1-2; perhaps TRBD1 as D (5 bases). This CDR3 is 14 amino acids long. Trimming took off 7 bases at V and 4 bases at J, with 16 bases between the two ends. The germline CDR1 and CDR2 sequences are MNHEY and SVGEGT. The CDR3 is CASTLHRILYGYTF. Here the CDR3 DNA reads TGTGCCAGCACCCTACACAGGATTCTCTATGGCTACACCTTC.